This TCR beta chain stems from a study of beta chain features in type 1 diabetes. Background on the study: Sorted cell examination encompassed about 110,000,000 cells across all samples.

Worth noting for this clone: Its specificity is not known.

Study conclusions and caveats: PCR might pick shorter templates more often, in the same way for patients and controls.

Germline CDR1 reads MGHRA; CDR2 reads YSYEKL. Trimming cost V 4 bases and J 2 bases; bases outside gene matches: 8. The CDR3 spans 15 residues. Isolated RNA was reverse transcribed in full, so expressed TCRB transcripts were sequenced. The method was immunoSEQ multiplex PCR; TCRdb's version includes in-frame clones alone and lacks a portion of them. The sample gives about 140,000 clones, approximately 9.8% of which show up once; 0.55% to 0.75% is in the top ten. This clonotype originated in a woman aged 40 to 49 in good health. Sequenced sample: central memory CD4+ T cells from blood. This sequence joins TRBV4-1 and TRBJ2-7; 7 bases match TRBD1. The CDR3 bases are TGCGCCAGCAGCCGTACAGGGGATCCCACCTACGAGCAGTACTTC. Translating gives CASSRTGDPTYEQYF.